The rows below give T cell receptor beta chains drawn from one sample of a study of CD4 and CD8 cells across lung adenocarcinoma regions. TCRdb processed the PCR reads anew with MiXCR; each CDR3 protein has one entry. This sample yields 7,500 to 8,500 distinct CDR3 sequences, of which roughly 54% are seen a single time; approximately 19% belongs to the top ten. The sample comprised CD8+ T cells from the center of a lung tumor. The receptor source for this set is a female donor with lung adenocarcinoma. The CD4 and CD8 labels of this study may be unreliable. The CDR3 runs from the conserved cysteine through the conserved F or W. D genes are given only for firm matches. Clone size, where shown, is once, few, many, or a class for clones that have expanded.

D gene	J gene	V gene	clone size	CDR3 protein	CDR3 DNA
.	TRBJ2-1	TRBV7-3	.	CASRSGGGSYNEQFF	TGTGCCAGCAGATCCGGAGGTGGGTCCTACAATGAGCAGTTCTTC
.	TRBJ1-2	TRBV7-2	medium-sized	CASSPVGGAHGYTF	TGTGCCAGCAGCCCGGTGGGGGGGGCGCATGGCTACACCTTC
.	TRBJ2-5	TRBV7-2	large	CASSPNRGQTQYF	TGTGCCAGCAGCCCAAACCGAGGGCAGACCCAGTACTTC
.	TRBJ2-4	TRBV7-2	once	CASTLVGSTDTQYF	TGTGCCAGCACCTTGGTAGGTAGCACAGATACGCAGTACTTC
TRBD2	TRBJ2-3	TRBV11-3	few	CANLSGRALDTQYF	TGTGCCAACTTAAGCGGGAGGGCCCTAGATACGCAGTATTTT
.	TRBJ2-3	TRBV6-1	few	CASSLLGEDTQYF	TGTGCCAGCAGCCTTCTTGGGGAAGATACGCAGTATTTT
.	TRBJ2-4	TRBV12-3/TRBV12-4	.	CGRSLGSVDIQYF	TGTGGCCGCAGTCTCGGGAGCGTGGACATCCAGTACTTC
TRBD2	TRBJ2-1	TRBV5-1	medium-sized	CASSPPSGSHSYNEQFF	TGCGCCAGCAGCCCGCCTAGCGGGAGCCATTCCTACAATGAGCAGTTCTTC
.	TRBJ2-1	TRBV12-3/TRBV12-4	.	CASSFPGGGVNEQFF	TGTGCCAGCAGTTTCCCAGGCGGGGGCGTTAATGAGCAGTTCTTC
.	TRBJ2-5	TRBV7-8	medium-sized	CASSAGQLPTTQYF	TGTGCCAGCAGCGCTGGACAGCTTCCTACGACCCAGTACTTC
.	TRBJ2-3	TRBV27	.	CASSPSATNTQYF	TGTGCCAGCAGTCCCTCTGCCACGAACACTCAGTATTTC
TRBD2	TRBJ2-7	TRBV12-3/TRBV12-4	.	CGGTGRGAGDTQYF	TGTGGCGGCACGGGGCGGGGGGCCGGAGACACGCAGTACTTC
.	TRBJ2-3	TRBV7-3	.	CASSWKEADALNF	TGTGCCAGCAGCTGGAAGGAGGCAGACGCGCTGAATTTT
.	TRBJ2-1	TRBV11-3	.	CASSLDGETQFF	TGTGCCAGCAGCTTAGATGGTGAGACCCAGTTCTTC
.	TRBJ2-7	TRBV6-1	.	CASSDGSEGYYEQYF	TGTGCCAGCAGTGATGGGTCTGAAGGCTACTACGAGCAGTACTTC
.	TRBJ2-3	TRBV12-3/TRBV12-4	.	CASSWAVQADYTGEQYF	TGTGCCAGCAGTTGGGCTGTCCAAGCGGACTACACCGGTGAGCAGTATTTT
TRBD2	TRBJ2-7	TRBV5-5	.	CASSVATSGGSYEQYF	TGTGCCAGCAGCGTTGCGACTAGCGGGGGATCCTACGAGCAGTACTTC
.	TRBJ2-7	TRBV7-2	few	CASSSPDNPYEQYF	TGTGCCAGCAGCTCACCGGACAACCCCTACGAGCAGTACTTC
.	TRBJ2-7	TRBV6-5	many	CASSYVANNEQYF	TGTGCCAGCAGTTACGTGGCGAACAATGAGCAGTACTTC
TRBD1	TRBJ2-4	TRBV7-7	.	CASSLGSRRTGTGGARAKDIQYF	TGTGCTAGCAGCTTAGGCTCGAGAAGGACCGGGACAGGCGGGGCTCGTGCCAAAGACATTCAGTACTTC
.	TRBJ2-6	TRBV6-1	many	CATAPDGGSGANVLTF	TGTGCCACAGCACCTGACGGGGGCTCTGGGGCCAACGTCCTGACTTTC
TRBD1	TRBJ2-1	TRBV7-2	.	CASSLGRGTGGYNEQFF	TGTGCCAGCAGCTTAGGAAGGGGGACAGGGGGCTACAATGAGCAGTTCTTC
.	TRBJ2-3	TRBV7-2	many	CASSSSLGTDTQYF	TGTGCCAGCAGCTCCTCACTAGGCACAGATACGCAGTATTTT
.	TRBJ2-2	TRBV6-1	.	CASSEAGANTGELFF	TGTGCCAGCAGTGAAGCGGGGGCCAACACCGGTGAGCTGTTTTTT
.	TRBJ2-4	TRBV6-5	.	CASSYSGLPATDTQYF	TGTGCCAGCAGTTACTCGGGGCTGCCTGCCACAGATACTCAGTACTTC